Following are 21 T cell receptor beta chains from one sample sequenced in a study of T cell repertoires in cytomegalovirus infection (dated by TCRdb to about 2019). No antigens are known for them. The treatment or condition tag for this specimen amounts to: in vitro stimulation with specific CMV peptide epitopes to enrich CMV-specific T cells. The reads were generated on an Illumina HiSeq 1500. TCRdb trimmed the raw reads at Q25, called clones with MiXCR and kept productive beta chains. Each CDR3 protein gets just one entry, which takes the most common genes and DNA from the rows behind it. The sample yields 400,000 to 600,000 distinct CDR3 sequences; about 42% were counted once. The top ten clones comprise approximately 40% of the sample. The specimen was cultured PBMCs, collected from culture after CMV antigen stimulation. These receptors were obtained from a human donor in good health (CMV status not recorded). Some clones in this sample may be carry-over from other donors' samples.

This chain connects TRBV9 to TRBJ1-2; D is possibly TRBD1 (5 bases). Germline V CDR1 and CDR2: SGDLS, YYNGEE. Trimming removed 0 bases at V and 6 bases at J, with 15 bases between. This CDR3 region has 15 residues. The CDR3 loop reads CASSVAGGIPDGYTF. DNA for the CDR3: TGTGCCAGCAGCGTAGCGGGGGGGATCCCCGATGGCTACACCTTC.

This clonotype was recorded a few times. The chain is built from TRBV25-1 and TRBJ1-1, with TRBD1 matching 10 bases. In germline, CDR1 is MGHDK, CDR2 SYGVNS. The CDR3 length is 14 residues. V was clipped by 6 bases and J by 12 bases; unmatched bases: 13. CDR3 nucleotide sequence: TGTGCCAGCAGCCGGGACAGGGGCCTAAAGGGAACTTTCTTT. Translating gives CASSRDRGLKGTFF. Based on the CDR3 plus reference TRBV25-1 and TRBJ1-1, the full variable domain is EADIYQTPRYLVIGTGKKITLECSQTMGHDKMYWYQQDPGMELHLIHYSYGVNSTEKGDLSSESTVSRIRTEHFPLTLESARPSHTSQYLCASSRDRGLKGTFFGQGTRLTVV.

This clonotype was seen more than once but under ten times. The V call is TRBV7-9, the J call TRBJ2-1; the match to TRBD2 covers 8 bases. Germline CDR1 SEHNR, CDR2 FQNEAQ (reference sequence). This CDR3 region has 17 residues. Germline trimming cut 5 bases from V and 2 bases from J; bases unmatched to any gene: 11. The CDR3 is CASSPREGGRTYNEQFF. The DNA of the CDR3 is TGTGCCAGCAGCCCCCGAGAGGGCGGGAGGACCTACAATGAGCAGTTCTTC.

This clonotype was picked up many times. The chain joins TRBV11-2 to TRBJ2-1, with TRBD2 identical over 7 bases. The CDR3 runs 15 residues. After removal of 3 bases from V and 0 bases from J, the junction contained 2 bases not matched to a gene. Germline V lookup: CDR1 SGHAT, CDR2 FQNNGV. The DNA of the CDR3 is TGTGCCAGCAGCTTCCGCGGGAGCTCCTACAATGAGCAGTTCTTC. Encoded protein: CASSFRGSSYNEQFF. The full variable domain, its missing parts supplied by reference TRBV11-2 and TRBJ2-1, is EAGVAQSPRYKIIEKRQSVAFWCNPISGHATLYWYQQILGQGPKLLIQFQNNGVVDDSQLPKDRFSAERLKGVDSTLKIQPAKLEDSAVYLCASSFRGSSYNEQFFGPGTRLTVL.

The chain uses TRBV7-2 and TRBJ2-7; D is ambiguous. Germline assignment: CDR1 SGHTA and CDR2 FQGNSA. The CDR3 has 12 residues. V gave up 1 base and J gave up 5 bases, with 6 bases separating them. This chain's CDR3 is CASSLEANEQYF. Written as DNA, the CDR3 is TGTGCCAGCAGCTTAGAAGCGAACGAGCAGTACTTC.

This clonotype has only one observation. The gene calls are TRBV11-1 and TRBJ2-1; a possible D gene is TRBD1 (6 bases). There are 15 residues in the CDR3. Trimming removed 1 base from V and 6 bases from J, with 13 bases in between. Per the germline V gene, CDR1 is SGHAT and CDR2 is FQDESV (reference sequence). As DNA, the CDR3 is TGTGCCAGCAGCTTAGTGGGGGCTAGGGGCAATGAGCAGTTCTTC. It encodes CASSLVGARGNEQFF.

This sequence joins TRBV6-6 and TRBJ1-4; unclear D gene. V was clipped by 7 bases and J by 4 bases, with 13 bases between them. CDR1 is MNHNY, CDR2 SVGAGI, per germline (reference sequence). The CDR3 sequence is 14 residues long. DNA for the CDR3: TGTGCCAGCATGGGCGGTAGGAGTAATGAAAAACTGTTTTTT. This codes for CASMGGRSNEKLFF.

This clonotype occurred a few times. The chain joins TRBV7-2 to TRBJ2-1, with 8 bases fitting TRBD2. The CDR3 is 14 residues long. Germline V gene data show CDR1 as SGHTA and CDR2 as FQGNSA. V lost 2 bases to trimming and J lost 10 bases; unmatched junction nucleotides: 7. The CDR3 spells CASSLQAGEIEQFF. CDR3 sequence (DNA): TGTGCCAGCAGCTTACAAGCGGGGGAAATAGAGCAGTTCTTC.

The chain joins TRBV7-6 to TRBJ2-5; D is perhaps TRBD2 (7 bases). In germline, CDR1 is SGHVS, CDR2 FNYEAQ. This CDR3 contains 15 residues. V gave up 5 bases and J gave up 5 bases, with 18 bases separating them. CDR3 amino acids: CASSLPLGGAETQYF. The CDR3 coding sequence is TGTGCCAGCAGCCTCCCCCTAGGGGGGGCCGAGACCCAGTACTTC.

The chain combines TRBV2 with TRBJ2-7; D not certain. The CDR3 is made up of 13 amino acids. Germline CDR1 SNHLY, CDR2 FYNNEI. Trimming stripped 8 bases from V and 5 bases from J, with 16 bases between. CDR3 coding DNA: TGTGCCAGCGCAGCTACATTTGGGGACGAGCAGTACTTC. Its translation: CASAATFGDEQYF. Drawing the rest from reference TRBV2 and TRBJ2-7, the complete variable domain is EPEVTQTPSHQVTQMGQEVILRCVPISNHLYFYWYRQILGQKVEFLVSFYNNEISEKSEIFDDQFSVERPDGSNFTLKIRSTKLEDSAMYFCASAATFGDEQYFGPGTRLTVT.

This chain connects TRBV12-3 or TRBV12-4 to TRBJ2-1, with no clear D. Trimming stripped 2 bases from V and 3 bases from J, with 14 bases between. The length of the CDR3 is 16 residues. CDR3 in DNA: TGTGCCAGCAGTTTAAAGGGATGGCAGATCTACAATGAGCAGTTCTTC. It specifies CASSLKGWQIYNEQFF.

The genes are TRBV7-9 and TRBJ1-2; 9 bases agree with TRBD1. The CDR3 contains 15 residues. Germline CDR1 reads SEHNR; CDR2 reads FQNEAQ (reference sequence). V was clipped by 5 bases and J by 0 bases; unmatched bases: 4. CDR3 residues: CASSTGQGANYGYTF. The CDR3 DNA sequence: TGTGCCAGCAGCACGGGACAGGGAGCTAACTATGGCTACACCTTC.

The chain employs TRBV7-2 and TRBJ2-1; TRBD2 aligns across 13 bases. The CDR3 consists of 15 residues. The trim removed 5 bases at V and 8 bases at J, leaving 6 bases unmatched. Per germline, CDR1 SGHTA and CDR2 FQGNSA. The CDR3 spells CASSPRLAGGYEQFF. In DNA, the CDR3 is TGTGCCAGCAGCCCCCGACTAGCGGGAGGTTATGAGCAGTTCTTC.

The chain combines TRBV6-6 with TRBJ1-2; maybe TRBD1 (6 bases). Germline V gene lookup returns CDR1 MNHNY and CDR2 SVGAGI (reference sequence). The CDR3 length is 15 residues. Trimming stripped 2 bases from V and 3 bases from J, with 13 bases between. The CDR3 reads CASSYVAGAYYGYTF. In nucleotides, the CDR3 is TGTGCCAGCAGTTACGTGGCGGGGGCCTACTATGGCTACACCTTC.

The gene calls are TRBV29-1 and TRBJ2-7; 8 nucleotides line up with TRBD1. The J segment lost 4 bases and the V segment lost 1 base, leaving 27 bases of the junction unmatched. This CDR3 spans 21 amino acids. Germline V CDR1 and CDR2: SQVTM, ANQGSEA. For the CDR3, the DNA is TGCAGCGTTGAAGTTCTCGGGACAGGCCGTATCACGATCATACGGAAATACGAGCAGTACTTC. Protein sequence: CSVEVLGTGRITIIRKYEQYF.

This clonotype was observed a few times. The chain is built from TRBV7-9 and TRBJ2-7, with 7 bases aligning to TRBD2. This CDR3 contains 12 residues. Trimming cost V 8 bases and J 7 bases; bases outside gene matches: 8. Germline CDR1 is SEHNR and CDR2 is FQNEAQ (reference sequence). The CDR3, as DNA: TGTGCCAGCGACGGCGGGGGTGGAGAGCAGTACTTC. This gives the protein CASDGGGGEQYF.

This chain joins TRBV20-1 and TRBJ2-2; the D gene could be TRBD1 or TRBD2 (5 bases each). Per the germline V gene, CDR1 is DFQATT and CDR2 is SNEGSKA (reference sequence). This CDR3 is 13 amino acids long. V lost 3 bases and J 4 bases, leaving 9 bases between the germline ends. CDR3 sequence (DNA): TGCAGTGCTAGGGACGGGACCACCGGGGAGCTGTTTTTT. The encoded protein is CSARDGTTGELFF.

This chain connects TRBV7-2 to TRBJ2-2; 10 bases map to TRBD2. V was pared by 2 bases and J by 4 bases, with 4 bases of the junction left unmatched. Germline V gene lookup returns CDR1 SGHTA and CDR2 FQGNSA. This CDR3 contains 16 residues. The CDR3 nucleotides read TGTGCCAGCAGCTTAAGGCCTAGCGGGGGCACCGGGGAGCTGTTTTTT. Its protein product is CASSLRPSGGTGELFF.

The chain recombines TRBV5-4 with TRBJ2-1; 9 bases line up with TRBD1. Looked up from germline, CDR1 is SGHNT and CDR2 is YYREEE (reference sequence). Germline trimming cut 1 base from V and 4 bases from J; bases unmatched to any gene: 3. This CDR3 has 15 residues. This CDR3 is CASSLKQGAYNEQFF. The DNA of the CDR3 is TGTGCCAGCAGCTTGAAACAGGGGGCTTACAATGAGCAGTTCTTC.

V usage is TRBV19 and J usage is TRBJ2-1, with D maybe TRBD2 (7 bases). From germline, CDR1 is LNHDA and CDR2 SQIVND (reference sequence). The length of the CDR3 is 16 residues. The V end lost 6 bases, the J end lost 9 bases, and 24 bases lay between the germline ends. The CDR3 bases are TGTGCCAGTAGAACCGGGGGGCCCCGCGGTAGGGGTGAGCAGTTCTTC. As protein: CASRTGGPRGRGEQFF.

The chain has TRBV4-3 and TRBJ1-5, with TRBD1 matching 10 bases. The CDR3 sequence is 22 residues long. Germline lookup yields CDR1 LGHNA and CDR2 YSLEER. The V and J ends lost 0 bases and 3 bases, in that order; junction bases with no gene match: 20. CDR3 DNA: TGCGCCAGCAGCCAAGACCGGAAGAATTGGAGCCGGGACAGGGGATCCAATCAGCCCCAGCATTTT. It is translated as CASSQDRKNWSRDRGSNQPQHF.